The rows below give T cell receptor beta chains drawn from one sample of a study of T cell responses to AZD1222 COVID-19 vaccine. The assay was immunoSEQ multiplex PCR, and TCRdb's table has in-frame clones only and misses some. The sample holds over 150,000 clones, just over 90% seen once. This sample comprised peripheral blood, obtained on day 0 of AZD1222 vaccination. These receptor sequences come from an adult in good health. The CDR3 runs from the conserved cysteine through the conserved F or W. Fields, in order: J gene, V gene, clone size, D gene, CDR3 protein, CDR3 DNA. D genes are given only for firm matches. The listing skips clone size in some rows; elsewhere it reads once, few, many or a size class.

TRBJ1-1 | TRBV18 | NA | NA | CASSPRGLNEAFF | TGTGCCAGCTCACCACGAGGGTTGAATGAAGCTTTCTTT
TRBJ2-3 | TRBV10-3 | NA | NA | CAISESESGTQYF | TGTGCCATCAGTGAGTCGGAATCCGGTACGCAGTATTTT
TRBJ1-2 | TRBV19 | NA | NA | CASSGPFYGYTF | TGTGCCAGTAGTGGGCCATTCTATGGCTACACCTTC
TRBJ2-3 | TRBV6-1 | NA | TRBD2 | CASSVGLAGATDTQYF | TGTGCCAGCAGTGTAGGGCTAGCGGGGGCCACAGATACGCAGTATTTT
TRBJ1-5 | TRBV5-1 | NA | NA | CASKVGTGQPQHF | TGCGCCAGCAAGGTAGGAACGGGACAGCCCCAGCATTTT
TRBJ2-2 | TRBV4-2 | NA | TRBD2 | CASSQAPSGGAGELFF | TGTGCCAGCAGCCAGGCACCTAGCGGGGGGGCCGGGGAGCTGTTTTTT
TRBJ1-1 | TRBV7-9 | NA | NA | CASSFRQDEAFF | TGTGCCAGCAGCTTTCGACAGGATGAAGCTTTCTTT
TRBJ2-5 | TRBV9 | NA | TRBD2 | CASSPGGGEETQYF | TGTGCCAGCAGCCCTGGGGGAGGGGAAGAGACCCAGTACTTC
TRBJ2-1 | TRBV3-1/TRBV3-2 | NA | TRBD2 | CASSLRTSNEQFF | TGTGCCAGCAGCTTACGGACTAGCAATGAGCAGTTCTTC
TRBJ2-7 | TRBV5-4 | NA | NA | CASSLEKGRFHEQYF | TGTGCCAGCAGCTTGGAGAAGGGGAGGTTCCACGAGCAGTACTTC
TRBJ2-7 | TRBV6-6 | NA | TRBD2 | CASSYSRGAEQYF | TGTGCCAGCAGTTACTCGCGGGGGGCCGAGCAGTACTTC
TRBJ1-5 | TRBV30 | NA | NA | CAWSERANQPQHF | TGTGCCTGGAGTGAAAGAGCTAATCAGCCCCAGCATTTT
TRBJ2-7 | TRBV29-1 | NA | NA | CSVEEGAYEQYF | TGCAGCGTTGAAGAAGGGGCCTACGAGCAGTACTTC
TRBJ2-3 | TRBV9 | once | NA | CASSVAQSTDTQYF | TGTGCCAGCAGCGTAGCGCAAAGCACAGATACGCAGTATTTT
TRBJ1-2 | TRBV6-5 | NA | NA | CASSYRWRAGSDGYTF | TGTGCCAGCAGTTACAGGTGGCGGGCAGGGTCGGATGGCTACACCTTC